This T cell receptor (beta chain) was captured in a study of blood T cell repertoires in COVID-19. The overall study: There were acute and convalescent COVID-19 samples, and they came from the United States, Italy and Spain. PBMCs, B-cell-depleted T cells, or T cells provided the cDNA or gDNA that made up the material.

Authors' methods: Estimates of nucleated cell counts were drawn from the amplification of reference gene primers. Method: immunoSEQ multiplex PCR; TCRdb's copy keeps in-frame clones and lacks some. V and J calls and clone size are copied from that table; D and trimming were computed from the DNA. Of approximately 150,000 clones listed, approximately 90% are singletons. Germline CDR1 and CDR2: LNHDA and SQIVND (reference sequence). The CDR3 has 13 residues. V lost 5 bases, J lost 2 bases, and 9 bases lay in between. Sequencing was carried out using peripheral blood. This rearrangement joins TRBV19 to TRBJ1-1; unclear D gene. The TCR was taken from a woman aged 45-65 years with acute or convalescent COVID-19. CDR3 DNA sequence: TGTGCCAGTAGTGAGGTTTTAAACACTGAAGCTTTCTTT. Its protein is CASSEVLNTEAFF.